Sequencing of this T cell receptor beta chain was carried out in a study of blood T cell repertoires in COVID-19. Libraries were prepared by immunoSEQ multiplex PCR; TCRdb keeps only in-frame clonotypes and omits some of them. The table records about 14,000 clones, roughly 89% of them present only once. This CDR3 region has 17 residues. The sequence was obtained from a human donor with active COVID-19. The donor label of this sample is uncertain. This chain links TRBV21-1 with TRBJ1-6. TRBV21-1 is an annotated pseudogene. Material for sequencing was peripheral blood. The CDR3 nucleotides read TGTGCCAGCAGCATAGTAGTAAGAGAGGCTTATAATTCACCCCTCCACTTT. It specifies CASSIVVREAYNSPLHF.